This T cell receptor (beta chain) is from a study of T cells in Graves' hyperthyroidism and ophthalmopathy. V lost 6 bases to trimming and J lost 5 bases, with 11 bases between them. This CDR3 contains 12 residues. Germline CDR1 DFQATT, CDR2 SNEGSKA (reference sequence). This clonotype was seen many times. Its matching antigen is unknown. TCR beta CDR3 regions were amplified from RNA. Initially, a first-round RT-PCR of the TCR CDR3 employed the HTBI primer set. TCRdb itself ran the multiplex PCR reads through MiXCR, one entry per CDR3 protein. The sample carries hundreds of thousands of distinct CDR3 sequences, 12% to 15% recorded once. Findings and limits, study-wide: Also found in blood were most expanded thyroid clonotypes above 0.001.

Graves' hyperthyroidism is called stable when ophthalmopathy does not progress within 18 months. The receptor's source is a woman between 18 and 29 years old with Graves' hyperthyroidism. This sequence joins TRBV20-1 and TRBJ1-5, with D possibly TRBD1 on 6 matching bases. Source material: blood. The CDR3 reads CSARPGDQPQHF. The CDR3 region has the DNA TGCAGTGCGCGCCCAGGGGATCAGCCCCAGCATTTT.